One and the same sample provided the 19 T cell receptor beta chains below, sequenced in a study of beta chain features in type 1 diabetes. Of the isolated RNA, all was reverse transcribed, and so the sequenced material was expressed TCRB transcripts. Assay: immunoSEQ multiplex PCR; the TCRdb copy retains only in-frame clones and omits some. The sample shows tens of thousands of clones, around a third of them seen only once. Sequencing used stem cell memory CD4+ T cells from blood. These receptors were taken from a woman younger than 35 in good health.

The rearrangement links TRBV5-1 to TRBJ1-1; D not certain. Trimming removed 0 bases at V and 7 bases at J, with 10 bases between. The CDR3 length is 13 residues. In germline, CDR1 is SGHRS, CDR2 YFSETQ. The DNA of the CDR3 is TGCGCCAGCAGCTTGGCCTCGGAGAATGAAGCTTTCTTT. This codes for CASSLASENEAFF.

The sample holds one count of this clone. The chain joins TRBV12-5 to TRBJ2-7; 12 nucleotides agree with TRBD1. Germline values: CDR1 LGHNT, CDR2 FRNRAP. Losses at the gene ends were 3 bases for V and 3 bases for J; bases not matched to a gene: 12. CDR3 size: 18 residues. The DNA of the CDR3 is TGTGCTAGTGGTTTTATCGCCGGGACAGGGGGCGCTTTCTACGAGCAGTACTTC. Protein product: CASGFIAGTGGAFYEQYF.

The chain has TRBV9 and TRBJ2-3; D remains ambiguous. V was cut by 4 bases and J by 2 bases, with 5 bases left in between. The CDR3 contains 12 residues. CDR1 is SGDLS and CDR2 is YYNGEE in the germline V gene. CDR3 in DNA: TGTGCCAGCAGCTCACTCACAGATACGCAGTATTTT. Protein product: CASSSLTDTQYF.

CDR3 bases: TGTGCCAGCACACCGAAGGGGTTCTCGCTGGGGCACGAGCAGTACTTC. The encoded protein is CASTPKGFSLGHEQYF. The chain has TRBV27 and TRBJ2-7; tentatively, D is TRBD1 (5 bases). Per germline, CDR1 MNHEY and CDR2 SMNVEV (reference sequence). Trimming removed 7 bases at V and 5 bases at J, with 24 bases between. There are 16 residues in the CDR3.

In DNA, the CDR3 is TGTGCCAGCGGGGGCGGTTGGGGGGGCCCTTTCTTT. It encodes CASGGGWGGPFF. The V call is TRBV2, the J call TRBJ1-1; a possible D gene is TRBD1 (6 bases). The germline V and J ends were trimmed by 8 bases and 12 bases, with 19 bases remaining between them. The CDR3 sequence is 12 residues long. The germline V gene has CDR1 SNHLY and CDR2 FYNNEI. The full variable domain, rest sourced from reference TRBV2 and TRBJ1-1, is EPEVTQTPSHQVTQMGQEVILRCVPISNHLYFYWYRQILGQKVEFLVSFYNNEISEKSEIFDDQFSVERPDGSNFTLKIRSTKLEDSAMYFCASGGGWGGPFFGQGTRLTVV.

This sequence joins TRBV25-1 and TRBJ2-3; 10 bases agree with TRBD2. The J segment lost 1 base and the V segment lost 3 bases, leaving 1 base of the junction unmatched. Germline CDR1 and CDR2: MGHDK and SYGVNS. This CDR3 region has 15 residues. The CDR3 DNA follows: TGTGCCAGCAGTGACCTAGCGGGGGGCACAGATACGCAGTATTTT. Encoded protein: CASSDLAGGTDTQYF.

The rearrangement joins TRBV4-2 to TRBJ2-3; 7 bases are a match to TRBD1. Germline lookup yields CDR1 LGHNA and CDR2 YNFKEQ. The CDR3 runs 17 residues. Unmatched junction bases numbered 11, after V lost 1 base and J lost 4 bases. DNA for the CDR3: TGTGCCAGCAGCCAAGGCGCGGGCCAGGGGGACGCAGATACGCAGTATTTT. Translation: CASSQGAGQGDADTQYF.

The rearrangement uses TRBV6-5 and TRBJ1-1, with D possibly TRBD1 on 5 matching bases. The germline V gene has CDR1 MNHEY and CDR2 SVGAGI. With 9 bases removed from V and 1 base from J, the gap between germline ends came to 6 bases. This CDR3 contains 11 residues. This CDR3 reads CASQGNTEAFF. The CDR3 bases are TGTGCCAGTCAGGGGAACACTGAAGCTTTCTTT.

This chain uses TRBV2 with TRBJ2-5; 8 bases fit TRBD2. Trimming at V came to 4 bases and at J to 5 bases, leaving 6 bases not matched to a gene. The germline gives CDR1 SNHLY, CDR2 FYNNEI. The CDR3 contains 14 residues. The CDR3 nucleotides read TGTGCCAGCAGTGTAAGCGGGGGTGCGGAGACCCAGTACTTC. It codes for CASSVSGGAETQYF.

V usage is TRBV5-1 and J usage is TRBJ2-3, with unresolved D. This CDR3 has 13 residues. V gave up 1 base and J gave up 2 bases, with 5 bases separating them. From germline, CDR1 is SGHRS and CDR2 YFSETQ. The CDR3 region has the DNA TGCGCCAGCAGCTTGACAGACACAGATACGCAGTATTTT. Its protein is CASSLTDTDTQYF.

CDR3 residues: CATKRGLGGRTDTQYF. CDR3 DNA sequence: TGTGCCACAAAGCGCGGTTTGGGGGGGCGCACAGATACGCAGTATTTT. The V gene is TRBV15, the J gene TRBJ2-3, with D possibly being TRBD2 (7 bases). This CDR3 spans 16 amino acids. Trimming shortened V by 9 bases and J by 1 base, and 20 bases separated the two germline ends. Germline lookup yields CDR1 LNHNV and CDR2 YYDKDF (reference sequence).

The chain combines TRBV19 with TRBJ1-1; no definite D call. This CDR3 contains 15 residues. Germline V gene lookup returns CDR1 LNHDA and CDR2 SQIVND (reference sequence). V was pared by 5 bases and J by 2 bases, with 15 bases between. In nucleotides, the CDR3 is TGTGCCAGTAGTGGCCCAGGTACAGTAAACACTGAAGCTTTCTTT. Residues: CASSGPGTVNTEAFF.

This rearrangement joins TRBV9 to TRBJ1-5; tentatively, D is TRBD1 (6 bases). This CDR3 contains 17 residues. Germline V CDR1 and CDR2: SGDLS, YYNGEE. V lost 0 bases and J 5 bases, leaving 18 bases between the germline ends. The CDR3 protein is CASSVGAQGYGDQPQHF. In nucleotides, the CDR3 is TGTGCCAGCAGCGTAGGGGCGCAGGGGTACGGTGATCAGCCCCAGCATTTT.

This chain uses TRBV28 with TRBJ2-7; TRBD1 agrees at 7 bases. V gave up 3 bases and J gave up 4 bases; unmatched junction bases: 6. The V gene's germline CDR1 is MDHEN and CDR2 SYDVKM. The CDR3 has 14 amino acids. CDR3 bases: TGTGCCAGCAGTTTGGGGACAGACCATTACGAGCAGTACTTC. It specifies CASSLGTDHYEQYF.

Only a few counts were recorded for this clone. The DNA of the CDR3 is TGCAGCGTTGAAGAAGGCCGGGGTGAAGCTTTCTTT. Translation: CSVEEGRGEAFF. The gene calls are TRBV29-1 and TRBJ1-1; D unclear. Looked up from germline, CDR1 is SQVTM and CDR2 is ANQGSEA. The CDR3 contains 12 residues. V was clipped by 0 bases and J by 7 bases, with 9 bases between them.

This chain links TRBV5-4 with TRBJ2-4; D might be TRBD2 (6 bases). Trimming removed 0 bases from V and 3 bases from J, with 7 bases in between. The CDR3 is 14 amino acids. Germline V lookup: CDR1 SGHNT, CDR2 YYREEE (reference sequence). Here the CDR3 DNA reads TGTGCCAGCAGCTTGGGCGGGAACAAAAACATTCAGTACTTC. Protein product: CASSLGGNKNIQYF.

This sequence joins TRBV6-6 and TRBJ2-7, with a tentative D call TRBD1 (5 bases). The V gene lost 8 bases and the J gene lost 6 bases, with 17 bases spanning the gap. Germline values: CDR1 MNHNY, CDR2 SVGAGI (reference sequence). The CDR3 is 13 amino acids. The CDR3 is CASALSRVSEQYF. In DNA, the CDR3 is TGTGCCAGCGCCCTGAGCAGGGTGAGCGAGCAGTACTTC.

This clone has only a few counts. V and J are TRBV7-2 and TRBJ2-5, with TRBD2 identical over 7 bases. Germline V gene sequence: CDR1 SGHTA, CDR2 FQGNSA. V shed 2 bases, J shed 4 bases, and the junction held 10 bases outside the gene matches. This CDR3 region has 16 residues. This chain's CDR3 is CASSLYRGGVGETQYF. Written as DNA, the CDR3 is TGTGCCAGCAGCTTATATCGGGGAGGGGTCGGAGAGACCCAGTACTTC.

This clone was seen a few times. The chain is built from TRBV18 and TRBJ2-1, with TRBD1 matching over 7 bases. The CDR3 consists of 14 residues. J gave up 4 bases and V 6 bases, and 6 bases lay outside the gene matches. The germline V gene encodes CDR1 KGHSH and CDR2 LQKENI. CDR3 residues: CASSRDRAYNEQFF. The CDR3 bases are TGTGCCAGCTCCCGCGACAGGGCGTACAATGAGCAGTTCTTC.